The 24 T cell receptor beta chains below come from one sample, sequenced in a study of blood T cell repertoires in COVID-19. TCRdb's copy holds only in-frame clones and misses some; the assay was immunoSEQ multiplex PCR. The sample gives more than 300,000 clones, roughly 87% of which show up once; approximately 5% is in the top ten. Specimen: PBMCs or T cells enriched from blood (not recorded which). All receptors come from a woman aged 45-59 years who had recovered from COVID-19.

The rearrangement uses TRBV5-1 and TRBJ1-1; 10 bases align to TRBD1. Germline loops: CDR1 SGHRS, CDR2 YFSETQ. This CDR3 has 14 amino acids. V shed 7 bases, J shed 4 bases, and the junction held 7 bases outside the gene matches. CDR3 in amino acids: CASLRDRGSTEAFF. The DNA for the CDR3 is TGCGCCAGCCTACGGGACAGGGGATCCACTGAAGCTTTCTTT.

This chain joins TRBV20-1 and TRBJ1-5; 7 bases align to TRBD1. Trimming took 5 bases from V and 9 from J; bases not matched to a gene: 4. CDR3 size: 11 residues. Germline CDR1 and CDR2: DFQATT and SNEGSKA (reference sequence). The DNA of the CDR3 is TGCAGTGCTCTCAGACAGGGGCCCCAGCATTTT. Protein: CSALRQGPQHF.

The chain is built from TRBV11-2 and TRBJ1-6; 9 nucleotides match TRBD1. This CDR3 contains 17 residues. Germline V gene data show CDR1 as SGHAT and CDR2 as FQNNGV. Germline trimming cut 4 bases from V and 7 bases from J; bases unmatched to any gene: 11. The CDR3 loop reads CASSSSPGTGYNSPLHF. CDR3 coding DNA: TGTGCCAGCAGCTCATCTCCCGGGACAGGGTACAATTCACCCCTCCACTTT. The entire variable domain, with the rest obtained from reference TRBV11-2 and TRBJ1-6, is as follows: EAGVAQSPRYKIIEKRQSVAFWCNPISGHATLYWYQQILGQGPKLLIQFQNNGVVDDSQLPKDRFSAERLKGVDSTLKIQPAKLEDSAVYLCASSSSPGTGYNSPLHFGNGTRLTVT.

The rearrangement links TRBV9 to TRBJ2-2, with 13 bases aligning to TRBD2. Trimming at V came to 0 bases and at J to 6 bases, leaving 5 bases not matched to a gene. Germline CDR1 SGDLS, CDR2 YYNGEE. This CDR3 spans 17 amino acids. The CDR3 DNA is TGTGCCAGCAGCGTAGGTTGGACTAGCGGGAGAGCCGGGGAGCTGTTTTTT. Its translation is CASSVGWTSGRAGELFF.

This chain uses TRBV6-5 with TRBJ1-1; D remains ambiguous. Germline V CDR1 and CDR2: MNHEY, SVGAGI. CDR3 length: 15 amino acids. Trimming removed 2 bases at V and 6 bases at J, with 16 bases between. This chain's CDR3 is CASSYAGLPGPEAFF. CDR3 bases: TGTGCCAGCAGTTACGCCGGCCTCCCAGGCCCTGAAGCTTTCTTT.

This clone was seen a few times. The V and J genes are TRBV11-2 and TRBJ2-5; 9 nucleotides agree with TRBD2. The CDR3 extends over 13 amino acids. Germline values: CDR1 SGHAT, CDR2 FQNNGV. Unmatched junction bases numbered 5, after V lost 7 bases and J lost 5 bases. CDR3 in DNA: TGTGCCAGCAACGTAGCGGGGGCTGAGACCCAGTACTTC. Translation gives CASNVAGAETQYF.

The chain carries TRBV2 and TRBJ2-7; the D gene is possibly TRBD2 (6 bases). Germline CDR1 SNHLY, CDR2 FYNNEI. There are 15 residues in the CDR3. V shed 4 bases and J shed 3 bases, with 16 bases lying between them. The CDR3 spells CASSVWGEAVYEQYF. The DNA for the CDR3 is TGTGCCAGCAGTGTTTGGGGGGAGGCGGTCTACGAGCAGTACTTC.

The chain joins TRBV4-2 to TRBJ2-2; 12 positions agree with TRBD2. Trimming removed 4 bases from V and 4 bases from J; junction bases left unmatched: 13. The CDR3 is 19 residues long. CDR1 and CDR2 (germline): LGHNA, YNFKEQ. Written as DNA, the CDR3 is TGTGCCAGCAGCCCCAGGACTAGCGGGGCTCTCGGGGGCACCGGGGAGCTGTTTTTT. Translated: CASSPRTSGALGGTGELFF.

V is TRBV10-2 and J is TRBJ1-5, with D perhaps TRBD1 (5 bases). Trimming left V 7 bases short and J 1 base short, with 17 bases between. The CDR3 is 16 residues long. The germline gives CDR1 WSHSY, CDR2 SAAADI. CDR3 sequence reads: CASTPIRGGSNQPQHF. The CDR3 DNA is TGCGCCAGCACCCCAATCCGGGGGGGAAGCAATCAGCCCCAGCATTTT.

The V gene is TRBV5-4, the J gene TRBJ2-5; 10 bases align to TRBD2. V lost 3 bases and J lost 4; bases outside the gene matches: 9. The CDR3 is 16 residues long. Germline CDR1 is SGHNT and CDR2 is YYREEE (reference sequence). CDR3 in DNA: TGTGCCAGCAGCTCTCCCGGGACTAGCGCGGGAGAGACCCAGTACTTC. It encodes CASSSPGTSAGETQYF.

The V call is TRBV24-1, the J call TRBJ2-3; perhaps TRBD2 as D (6 bases). Germline lookup yields CDR1 KGHDR and CDR2 SFDVKD. This CDR3 is 20 amino acids long. The germline V and J ends were trimmed by 8 bases and 0 bases, with 29 bases remaining between them. In nucleotides, the CDR3 is TGTGCCACCACCGAACTAGCCGTAGCTACTGAGGTGTCTAGCACAGATACGCAGTATTTT. Translation gives CATTELAVATEVSSTDTQYF.

This clone was seen a few times. The chain couples TRBV7-6 to TRBJ1-4; D is perhaps TRBD1 (6 bases). V lost 1 base to trimming and J lost 2 bases, with 8 bases between them. Germline V gives CDR1 SGHVS, CDR2 FNYEAQ. The CDR3 loop spans 15 amino acids. The CDR3 nucleotides read TGTGCCAGCAGCTTAGGGGGGGGCACTAATGAAAAACTGTTTTTT. Translated, it gives CASSLGGGTNEKLFF.

The chain couples TRBV28 to TRBJ1-3; the match to TRBD1 covers 8 bases. The CDR3 loop spans 13 amino acids. The germline CDR1 and CDR2 sequences are MDHEN and SYDVKM. J lost 10 bases, V lost 5 bases, and 7 bases had no gene match. The DNA of the CDR3 is TGTGCCAGCAGTATTGACAGGGGTAGGACCATATATTTT. Translating gives CASSIDRGRTIYF.

The chain is built from TRBV7-3 and TRBJ2-5; TRBD1 agrees at 8 bases. This CDR3 comprises 15 residues. V lost 3 bases to trimming and J lost 1 base; unmatched junction nucleotides: 4. CDR1 SGHTA and CDR2 FQGTGA come from the germline V gene. The CDR3 DNA is TGTGCCAGCAGCTTCGGCAGGGGGCTCCAAGAGACCCAGTACTTC. It is translated as CASSFGRGLQETQYF.

V is TRBV29-1 and J is TRBJ1-1; 9 nucleotides line up with TRBD1. Germline loops: CDR1 SQVTM, CDR2 ANQGSEA. The CDR3 has 13 amino acids. V gave up 6 bases and J gave up 1 base; unmatched junction bases: 3. The DNA of the CDR3 is TGCAGCGTGGGGACAGGGTGGAACACTGAAGCTTTCTTT. Its protein product is CSVGTGWNTEAFF.

CDR3 nucleotide sequence: TGTGCCAGCAGCTTAGCGACATTTCCCTACGAGCAGTACTTC. This encodes CASSLATFPYEQYF. The rearrangement uses TRBV7-9 and TRBJ2-7; D not certain. The germline CDR1 and CDR2 sequences are SEHNR and FQNEAQ (reference sequence). The CDR3 contains 14 residues. The ends were cut back, 0 bases at V and 2 bases at J, with 8 bases in the middle.

There are a few counts of this clone. This chain uses TRBV7-9 with TRBJ1-2; 9 nucleotides agree with TRBD1. The ends lost 5 bases at V and 4 bases at J; junction bases unmatched: 8. Germline V gives CDR1 SEHNR, CDR2 FQNEAQ (reference sequence). This CDR3 has 15 amino acids. CDR3 sequence: CASSPPQGAFYGYTF. For the CDR3, the DNA is TGTGCCAGCAGCCCCCCACAGGGGGCTTTCTATGGCTACACCTTC.

The V gene is TRBV21-1, the J gene TRBJ2-4; TRBD2, the D gene given by the table, was not confirmed from the DNA. TRBV21-1 counts as a pseudogene. This CDR3 comprises 17 residues. The CDR3 loop reads CASSARENLVAADIQYF. The DNA of the CDR3 is TGTGCCAGCAGCGCCCGAGAAAATTTGGTCGCGGCGGACATTCAGTACTTC.

The chain has TRBV2 and TRBJ1-2; D possibly corresponds to TRBD1 (5 bases). Germline V gene data show CDR1 as SNHLY and CDR2 as FYNNEI. CDR3 length: 13 amino acids. The V end was cut by 6 bases, the J end by 4 bases, with 12 bases between. The CDR3 loop is CASRTDISYGYTF. CDR3 coding DNA: TGTGCCAGCAGAACGGACATAAGCTATGGCTACACCTTC.

This rearrangement joins TRBV9 to TRBJ2-7; TRBD1 matches 11 bases. The J segment lost 5 bases and the V segment lost 3 bases, leaving 4 bases of the junction unmatched. The CDR3 consists of 14 residues. Germline lookup yields CDR1 SGDLS and CDR2 YYNGEE. The CDR3 region is CASSAGQGANEQYF. Here the CDR3 DNA reads TGTGCCAGCAGCGCCGGACAGGGGGCCAACGAGCAGTACTTC.

This clone has a handful of counts. V gene TRBV2 combines with J gene TRBJ2-2; D not resolved. CDR1 is SNHLY and CDR2 is FYNNEI in the germline V gene. The CDR3 extends over 13 amino acids. The V gene lost 3 bases and the J gene lost 3 bases, with 5 bases spanning the gap. CDR3 sequence: CASSDLHTGELFF. The CDR3 coding sequence is TGTGCCAGCAGTGATCTTCACACCGGGGAGCTGTTTTTT.

The chain recombines TRBV5-5 with TRBJ2-7; the D gene is possibly TRBD2 (5 bases). The germline V and J ends were trimmed by 3 bases and 7 bases, with 8 bases remaining between them. Looked up from germline, CDR1 is SGHKS and CDR2 is YYEKEE (reference sequence). This CDR3 comprises 11 residues. CDR3 loop: CASSWTGEQYF. CDR3 in DNA: TGTGCCAGCAGCTGGACGGGAGAGCAGTACTTC.

The genes are TRBV2 and TRBJ2-1; D call uncertain. The V end lost 11 bases, the J end lost 0 bases, and 14 bases lay between the germline ends. This CDR3 contains 14 residues. Germline values: CDR1 SNHLY, CDR2 FYNNEI. The CDR3 coding sequence is TGTGCCCGGCGGAAGACGAGCTCCTACAATGAGCAGTTCTTC. It codes for CARRKTSSYNEQFF.

This clone was recorded only once. The chain carries TRBV18 and TRBJ1-6; the D is unclear. The V and J ends lost 4 bases and 10 bases respectively, with 8 bases between them. This CDR3 has 12 residues. CDR1 is KGHSH and CDR2 is LQKENI in the germline V gene. CDR3 nucleotides: TGTGCCAGCTCACTTCCGGGGTCACCCCTCCACTTT. This codes for CASSLPGSPLHF.